These T cell receptor beta chains were read from a single sample in a study of blood T cell repertoires in COVID-19. Produced via immunoSEQ multiplex PCR; TCRdb's table is partial and in-frame only. The sample comprises tens of thousands of clones, approximately 89% of which are singletons, and roughly 2.2% rests with the top ten. Sequencing used peripheral blood. These receptors all stem from a human donor with active COVID-19. The donor label of this sample is uncertain. Each CDR3 is given with its conserved first and last residue. D genes are given only for firm matches. Not every row has a clone size; where given, it reads once, few, many or a size class.

d_gene,j_gene,abundance,v_gene,CDR3nt,CDR3aa
.,TRBJ1-4,once,TRBV28,TGTGCCAGCAGAACTACCAGGACAGAGCATGAAAAACTGTTTTTT,CASRTTRTEHEKLFF
.,TRBJ1-1,.,TRBV6-6,TGTGCCAGCAGTCAACACAGGAACACTGAAGCTTTCTTT,CASSQHRNTEAFF
.,TRBJ1-1,.,TRBV18,TGTGCCAGCTCACCACTTGGGGGAGGGAAAAACACTGAAGCTTTCTTT,CASSPLGGGKNTEAFF
TRBD2,TRBJ2-5,few,TRBV24-1,TGTGCCACCAGTGGCGGGGGAGAGACCCAGTACTTC,CATSGGGETQYF
.,TRBJ2-5,once,TRBV19,TGTGCCAGTAGTATAGTTGGCGGAGGGGAGACCCAGTACTTC,CASSIVGGGETQYF
.,TRBJ1-3,.,TRBV19,TGTGCCAGCTCGATGGGGGCAGCAAGGAGCGGAAACACCATATATTTT,CASSMGAARSGNTIYF
.,TRBJ2-3,.,TRBV9,TGTGCCAGCAGCGTAGGAGGGACAGATACGCAGTATTTT,CASSVGGTDTQYF
TRBD1,TRBJ2-5,.,TRBV24-1,TGTGCCACCAGTACAGGGACAGGGTCAGAGACCCAGTACTTC,CATSTGTGSETQYF
.,TRBJ2-7,.,TRBV7-8,TGTGCCAGCAGCTTAGGTCATGGAGGCTACGAGCAGTACTTC,CASSLGHGGYEQYF
.,TRBJ1-1,few,TRBV7-2,TGTGCCAGCAGCTTTCCTTCCAGGGTTTATGGCACTGAAGCTTTCTTT,CASSFPSRVYGTEAFF
.,TRBJ2-7,.,TRBV27,TGTGCCAGCAGTCCCAGACGGGGGGCCTCCTACGAGCAGTACTTC,CASSPRRGASYEQYF
TRBD1,TRBJ2-2,.,TRBV7-2,TGTGCCAGCAGCGTAGAGGGACAGGGGGCCGGGGAGCTGTTTTTT,CASSVEGQGAGELFF
TRBD1,TRBJ2-5,.,TRBV7-8,TGTGCCAGCAGCTTCCGGGACAGGGGGCCCCAAGAGACCCAGTACTTC,CASSFRDRGPQETQYF
.,TRBJ2-3,.,TRBV6-6,TGTGCCAGCTCCACACCCACAGATACGCAGTATTTT,CASSTPTDTQYF
.,TRBJ2-5,.,TRBV6-5,TGTGCCAGCAGTTACGGGGGGGCCCTGGAGACCCAGTACTTC,CASSYGGALETQYF
TRBD1,TRBJ1-2,.,TRBV19,TGTGCCAGTAGAAGACAGGGTGCCTATGGCTACACCTTC,CASRRQGAYGYTF
TRBD1,TRBJ2-3,.,TRBV5-4,TGTGCCAGCAGCTTGGGAGGGACAGGGAGGGTAGATACGCAGTATTTT,CASSLGGTGRVDTQYF
.,TRBJ2-5,once,TRBV2,TGTGCCAGCAGTGAAGACACGAAAGAGACCCAGTACTTC,CASSEDTKETQYF
.,TRBJ1-2,.,TRBV5-1,TGCGCCAGCAGCCCCCGAAGCGACAGCAACTATGGCTACACCTTC,CASSPRSDSNYGYTF
TRBD2,TRBJ2-1,.,TRBV11-2,TGTGCCAGCAGCTTAGGGGCGGGGGGCAACAATGAGCAGTTCTTC,CASSLGAGGNNEQFF
.,TRBJ1-1,once,TRBV27,TGTGCCAGCAAGCTAACAGGGTTGAGCGTCACTGAAGCTTTCTTT,CASKLTGLSVTEAFF
.,TRBJ1-3,once,TRBV25-1,TGTGCCAGCAGTGAATTTAAGGGGAATGGAAACACCATATATTTT,CASSEFKGNGNTIYF
TRBD1,TRBJ1-1,.,TRBV19,TGTGCCAGTAGTATAGATCGGACAGGGTACACTGAAGCTTTCTTT,CASSIDRTGYTEAFF
TRBD1,TRBJ2-2,.,TRBV11-2,TGTGCCAGCAGCAGGGACAGAAACACCGGGGAGCTGTTTTTT,CASSRDRNTGELFF
.,TRBJ1-2,.,TRBV20-1,TGCAGTGCTTTCAACAGGGATGGCTACACCTTC,CSAFNRDGYTF
.,TRBJ2-7,.,TRBV14,TGTGCCAGCAGCCTGGCCGGGGGATACGAGCAGTACTTC,CASSLAGGYEQYF
.,TRBJ2-3,.,TRBV11-1,TGTGCCAGCAGCCACCCAGCGGGCAGAGTTGATACGCAGTATTTT,CASSHPAGRVDTQYF
.,TRBJ1-5,.,TRBV27,TGTGCCAGCAGGCAGACTAGGACTCAGCCCCAGCATTTT,CASRQTRTQPQHF
.,TRBJ2-5,.,TRBV25-1,TGTGCCAGCAGTGAATCGGGGACCCAGTACTTC,CASSESGTQYF
.,TRBJ2-3,.,TRBV2,TGTGCCAGCAGTGAAGCGAGAAATACGCAGTATTTT,CASSEARNTQYF
.,TRBJ1-1,.,TRBV19,TGTGCCAGTATAGTAGGGGCAGGGGCAACTGAAGCTTTCTTT,CASIVGAGATEAFF
TRBD1,TRBJ2-6,.,TRBV7-3,TGTGCCAGCAGCTCGCCGGGACAGGGGCCCGGGGCCAACGTCCTGACTTTC,CASSSPGQGPGANVLTF
.,TRBJ2-1,.,TRBV6-2/TRBV6-3,TGTGCCAGCAGTTATAGGGACTTACTCTACAATGAGCAGTTCTTC,CASSYRDLLYNEQFF
.,TRBJ1-6,.,TRBV4-1,TGCGCCAGCAGCCCCCGACAGGACTATAATTCACCCCTCCACTTT,CASSPRQDYNSPLHF
TRBD1,TRBJ1-1,.,TRBV6-2/TRBV6-3,TGTGCCAGCAGTCGACAGGGAGGTACTGAAGCTTTCTTT,CASSRQGGTEAFF
.,TRBJ2-2,.,TRBV18,TGTGCCAGCTCACCTCTACAGCACACCGGGGAGCTGTTTTTT,CASSPLQHTGELFF
TRBD1,TRBJ2-6,.,TRBV19,TGTGCCAGTATCGACAGGGCTGGGGCCAACGTCCTGACTTTC,CASIDRAGANVLTF
TRBD2,TRBJ2-3,once,TRBV29-1,TGCAGCGTTCTACTAGCGGGGGGTAACACAGATACGCAGTATTTT,CSVLLAGGNTDTQYF
.,TRBJ2-1,.,TRBV18,TGTGCCAGCTCACCTGGGGAGGAGGACAATGAGCAGTTCTTC,CASSPGEEDNEQFF
TRBD2,TRBJ2-1,.,TRBV5-4,TGTGCCAGCAGCGGGGGGGGGAGCATGTGGACCCATGAGCAGTTCTTC,CASSGGGSMWTHEQFF
TRBD1,TRBJ2-5,.,TRBV7-2,TGTGCCAGCAGCTTAGACAGGGGGGAAGAGACCCAGTACTTC,CASSLDRGEETQYF